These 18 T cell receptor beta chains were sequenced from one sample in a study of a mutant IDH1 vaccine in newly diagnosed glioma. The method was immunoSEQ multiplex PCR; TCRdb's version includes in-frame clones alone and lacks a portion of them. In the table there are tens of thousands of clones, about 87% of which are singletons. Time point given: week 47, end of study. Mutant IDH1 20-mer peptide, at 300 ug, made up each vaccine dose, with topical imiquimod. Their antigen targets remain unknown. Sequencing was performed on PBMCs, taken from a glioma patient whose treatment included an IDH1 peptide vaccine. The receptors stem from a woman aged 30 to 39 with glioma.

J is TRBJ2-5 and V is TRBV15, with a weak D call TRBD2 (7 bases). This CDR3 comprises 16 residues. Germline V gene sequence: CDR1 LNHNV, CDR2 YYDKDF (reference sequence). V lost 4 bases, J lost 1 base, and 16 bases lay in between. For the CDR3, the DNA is TGTGCCACCAGCATCCCGGAAGGGGGGGCCCAAGAGACCCAGTACTTC. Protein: CATSIPEGGAQETQYF. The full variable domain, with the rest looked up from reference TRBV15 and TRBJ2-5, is DAMVIQNPRYQVTQFGKPVTLSCSQTLNHNVMYWYQQKSSQAPKLLFHYYDKDFNNEADTPDNFQSRRPNTSFCFLDIRSPGLGDTAMYLCATSIPEGGAQETQYFGPGTRLLVL.

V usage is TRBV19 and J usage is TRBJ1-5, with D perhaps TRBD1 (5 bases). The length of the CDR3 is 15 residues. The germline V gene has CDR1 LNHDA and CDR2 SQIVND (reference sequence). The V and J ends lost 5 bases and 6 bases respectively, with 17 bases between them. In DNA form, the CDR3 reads TGTGCCAGTAGTCCTGAGGAAGGGGTCGGTCAGCCCCAGCATTTT. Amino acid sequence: CASSPEEGVGQPQHF.

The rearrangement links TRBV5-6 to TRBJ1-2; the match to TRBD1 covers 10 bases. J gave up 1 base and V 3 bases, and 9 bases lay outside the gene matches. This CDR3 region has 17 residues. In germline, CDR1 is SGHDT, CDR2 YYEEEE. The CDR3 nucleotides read TGTGCCAGCAGCTCCGCGACAGGGGGCCGATTTAACTATGGCTACACCTTC. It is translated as CASSSATGGRFNYGYTF.

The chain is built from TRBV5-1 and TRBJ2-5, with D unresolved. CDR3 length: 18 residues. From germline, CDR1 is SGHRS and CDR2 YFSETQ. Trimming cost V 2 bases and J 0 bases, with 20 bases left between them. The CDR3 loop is CASSLGARASSYQETQYF. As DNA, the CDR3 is TGCGCCAGCAGCTTAGGAGCTCGGGCATCCTCGTACCAAGAGACCCAGTACTTC.

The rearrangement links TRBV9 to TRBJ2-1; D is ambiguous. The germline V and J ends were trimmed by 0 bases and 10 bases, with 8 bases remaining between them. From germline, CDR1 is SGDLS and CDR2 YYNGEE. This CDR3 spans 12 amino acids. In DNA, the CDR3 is TGTGCCAGCAGCGTAGTGTATGGAGAGCAGTTCTTC. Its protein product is CASSVVYGEQFF.

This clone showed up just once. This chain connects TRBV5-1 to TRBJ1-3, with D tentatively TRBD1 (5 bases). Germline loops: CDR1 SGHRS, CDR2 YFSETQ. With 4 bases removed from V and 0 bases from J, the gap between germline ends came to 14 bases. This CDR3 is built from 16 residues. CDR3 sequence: CASSGAPNLSGNTIYF. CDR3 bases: TGCGCCAGCAGCGGGGCCCCGAACCTCTCTGGAAACACCATATATTTT.

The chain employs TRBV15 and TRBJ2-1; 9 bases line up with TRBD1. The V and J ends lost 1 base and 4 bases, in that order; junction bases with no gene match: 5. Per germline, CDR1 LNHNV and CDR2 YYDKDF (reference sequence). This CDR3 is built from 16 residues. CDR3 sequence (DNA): TGTGCCACCAGCAGAGGAGGACAGGGGTTATACAATGAGCAGTTCTTC. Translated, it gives CATSRGGQGLYNEQFF.

CDR3 in amino acids: CASSSDRGLAFF. The CDR3 DNA reads TGTGCCAGCAGCTCGGACAGGGGGCTGGCTTTCTTT. The chain combines TRBV5-4 with TRBJ1-1; TRBD1 agrees at 11 bases. V was clipped by 3 bases and J by 11 bases; unmatched bases: 3. Germline-derived CDR1 and CDR2 are SGHNT and YYREEE (reference sequence). The CDR3 has 12 residues.

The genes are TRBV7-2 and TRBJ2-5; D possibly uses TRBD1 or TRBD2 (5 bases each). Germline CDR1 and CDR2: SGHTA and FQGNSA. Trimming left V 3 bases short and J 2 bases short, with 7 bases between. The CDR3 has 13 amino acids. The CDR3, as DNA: TGTGCCAGCAGCTTGGGACCGCAAGAGACCCAGTACTTC. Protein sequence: CASSLGPQETQYF.

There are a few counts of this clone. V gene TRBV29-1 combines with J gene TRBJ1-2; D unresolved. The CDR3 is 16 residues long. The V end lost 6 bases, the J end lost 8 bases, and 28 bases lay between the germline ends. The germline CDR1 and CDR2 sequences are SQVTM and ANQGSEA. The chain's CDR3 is CSVPGEQSLFLRGYTF. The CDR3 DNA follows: TGCAGCGTCCCCGGGGAGCAGAGTTTATTTCTGCGCGGCTACACCTTC.

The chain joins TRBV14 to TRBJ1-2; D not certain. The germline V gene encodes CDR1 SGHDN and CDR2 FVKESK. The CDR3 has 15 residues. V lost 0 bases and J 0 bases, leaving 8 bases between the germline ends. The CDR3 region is CASSQEYTANYGYTF. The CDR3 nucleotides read TGTGCCAGCAGCCAAGAGTATACAGCTAACTATGGCTACACCTTC.

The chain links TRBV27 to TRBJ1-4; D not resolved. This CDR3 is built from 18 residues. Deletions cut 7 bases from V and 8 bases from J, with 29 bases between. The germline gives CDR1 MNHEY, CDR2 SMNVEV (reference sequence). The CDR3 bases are TGTGCCAGCACCCCCGGCCCCTTAAATTATCAGAGGACCGAAAAACTGTTTTTT. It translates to CASTPGPLNYQRTEKLFF.

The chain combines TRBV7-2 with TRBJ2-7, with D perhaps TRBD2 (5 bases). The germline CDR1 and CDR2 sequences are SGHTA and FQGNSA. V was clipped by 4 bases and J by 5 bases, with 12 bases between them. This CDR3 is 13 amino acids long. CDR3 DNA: TGTGCCAGCAGCTCCTCTAGCTACCACGAGCAGTACTTC. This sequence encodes CASSSSSYHEQYF.

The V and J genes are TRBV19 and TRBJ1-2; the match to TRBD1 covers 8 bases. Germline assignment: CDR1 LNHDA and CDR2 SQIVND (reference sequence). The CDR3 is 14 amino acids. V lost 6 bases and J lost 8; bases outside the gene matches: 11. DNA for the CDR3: TGTGCCAGTAGCTATCTCCAGACAGGGGTCGGCTACACCTTC. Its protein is CASSYLQTGVGYTF.

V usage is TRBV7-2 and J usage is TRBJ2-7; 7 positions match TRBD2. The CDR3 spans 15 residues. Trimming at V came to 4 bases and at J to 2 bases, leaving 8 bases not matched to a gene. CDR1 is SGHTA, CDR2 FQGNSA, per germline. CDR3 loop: CASSSISGSAYEQYF. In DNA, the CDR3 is TGTGCCAGCAGCTCGATTAGCGGGTCGGCCTACGAGCAGTACTTC.

CDR3 sequence reads: CASSLSLSGGPYEQYF. The CDR3 region has the DNA TGTGCCAGCAGCTTATCCCTAAGCGGGGGGCCCTACGAGCAGTACTTC. The rearrangement joins TRBV7-9 to TRBJ2-7, with 9 nucleotides matching TRBD2. The CDR3 contains 16 residues. CDR1 and CDR2 from the germline V gene are SEHNR and FQNEAQ (reference sequence). With V trimmed by 2 bases and J by 2 bases, 7 bases remained unmatched.

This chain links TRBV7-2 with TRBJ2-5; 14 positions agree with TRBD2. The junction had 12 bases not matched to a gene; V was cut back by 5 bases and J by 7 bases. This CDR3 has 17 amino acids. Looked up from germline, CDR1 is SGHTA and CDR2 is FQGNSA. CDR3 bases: TGTGCCAGCAGCGCACAAGGGACTAGCGGGGGCCGAGGGACCCAGTACTTC. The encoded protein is CASSAQGTSGGRGTQYF.

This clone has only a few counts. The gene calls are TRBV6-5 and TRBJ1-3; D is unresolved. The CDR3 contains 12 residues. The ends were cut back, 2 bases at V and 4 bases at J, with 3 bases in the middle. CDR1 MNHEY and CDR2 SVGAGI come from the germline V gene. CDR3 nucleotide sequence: TGTGCCAGCAGTTACGGGGGAAACACCATATATTTT. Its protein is CASSYGGNTIYF.